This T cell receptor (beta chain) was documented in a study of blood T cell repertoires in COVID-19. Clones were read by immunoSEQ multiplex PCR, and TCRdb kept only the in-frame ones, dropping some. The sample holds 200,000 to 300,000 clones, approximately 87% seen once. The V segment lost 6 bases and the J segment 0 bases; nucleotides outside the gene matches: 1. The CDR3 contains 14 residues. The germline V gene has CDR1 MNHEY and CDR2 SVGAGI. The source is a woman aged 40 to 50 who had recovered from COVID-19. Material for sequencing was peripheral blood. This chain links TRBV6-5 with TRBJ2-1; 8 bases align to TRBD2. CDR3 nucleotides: TGTGCCAGCAGCCGGGGGGGCTCCTACAATGAGCAGTTCTTC. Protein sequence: CASSRGGSYNEQFF.